The T cell receptor (beta chain) under discussion was sequenced for a study of blood T cell repertoires in COVID-19. Study-level background: Whether acute or convalescent, the COVID-19 samples came from the United States, Italy and Spain. T cells, B-cell-depleted T cells, or PBMCs provided the cDNA or gDNA that served as material.

Followed longitudinally, the Seattle patients had been enrolled during active infection. V lost 2 bases to trimming and J lost 2 bases; unmatched junction nucleotides: 6. CDR1 is MNHEY, CDR2 SVGAGI, per germline. The CDR3 contains 15 residues. Methods used by the authors: The assay estimated nucleated cells by amplifying reference gene primers. Assay: immunoSEQ multiplex PCR; the TCRdb copy retains only in-frame clones and omits some. For V, J and clone size, that table is used; D and trimming come from the DNA. The data hold about 230,000 clones, with 85% to 90% observed a single time. Sequencing was done on a sample of peripheral blood. The sequence came from a man aged 45 to 65 with COVID-19, enrolled during active disease. The V call is TRBV6-5, the J call TRBJ2-7, with 7 bases lining up with TRBD1. The CDR3 loop reads CASSYAGTVAYEQYF. The CDR3 DNA follows: TGTGCCAGCAGTTACGCAGGGACAGTCGCCTACGAGCAGTACTTC.